Listed below are T cell receptor beta chains from one sample, sequenced in a study of T-cell reconstitution after alpha-beta-depleted transplantation in children. MiXCR, run by TCRdb on the PCR reads, gives a single entry per CDR3 protein. Of 250,000 to 400,000 distinct CDR3 sequences listed, approximately 23% are singletons. Sequenced material: PBMCs, mostly from graft donor cells, taken 180 days after TCRalphabeta/CD19-depleted stem cell transplant. All receptors derive from a male patient aged 10 to 17 who had a stem cell transplant for acute lymphoblastic leukemia, so the T cells may come from the graft donor. The CDR3 runs from the conserved cysteine through the conserved F or W. The D gene is left open where the match is weak. Rows give clone size only sometimes, using once, few, many, or a class for an expanded clone.

J,size,V,D,DNA,CDR3
TRBJ2-3,few,TRBV5-1,TRBD1,TGCGCCAGCAGCCGGACAGGGGGCTCCCCAGATACGCAGTATTTT,CASSRTGGSPDTQYF
TRBJ1-5,.,TRBV5-1,.,TGCGCCAGCAGCTTGCATGGGGGTTATAGCAATCAGCCCCAGCATTTT,CASSLHGGYSNQPQHF
TRBJ2-3,.,TRBV12-3/TRBV12-4,TRBD2,TGTGCCAGCAGTTTAACCTTAGCGGGAGGGCCCTCAGATACGCAGTATTTT,CASSLTLAGGPSDTQYF
TRBJ2-2,.,TRBV20-1,.,TGCAGTGCTAGACATAGGACGGGTCCCGGGGAGCTGTTTTTT,CSARHRTGPGELFF
TRBJ2-2,few,TRBV18,.,TGTGCCAGCTCACCCTGGACAGCGAACACCGGGGAGCTGTTTTTT,CASSPWTANTGELFF
TRBJ2-1,.,TRBV5-1,.,TGCGCCAGCAGCTTGTCCGTTTGGAATGAGCAGTTCTTC,CASSLSVWNEQFF
TRBJ2-7,medium-sized,TRBV9,.,TGTGCCAGCAGCGTAGGCAGAAGCTCCTACGAGCAGTACTTC,CASSVGRSSYEQYF
TRBJ2-3,.,TRBV5-1,TRBD2,TGCGCCAGCAGCGTCCGAGGACTAGCGTCATGGGACACAGATACGCAGTATTTT,CASSVRGLASWDTDTQYF
TRBJ1-4,.,TRBV12-3/TRBV12-4,.,TGTGCCAGCAGTTTAGCGAGCGGGGGAGGACTGTTTTTT,CASSLASGGGLFF
TRBJ2-7,few,TRBV11-1,.,TGTGCCAGCAGCTTAAGGGTGTACGAGCAGTACTTC,CASSLRVYEQYF
TRBJ1-1,many,TRBV4-3,.,TGCGCCAGCAGCCGTCGGACGGTTAACACTGAAGCTTTCTTT,CASSRRTVNTEAFF
TRBJ2-3,.,TRBV7-3,.,TGTGCCAGCAGCTTAACTCAGTCCCGCACAGATACGCAGTATTTT,CASSLTQSRTDTQYF
TRBJ2-1,few,TRBV6-5,.,TGTGCCAGCAGTTACTCGATGGGGACCCCCCGCTCCTACAATGAGCAGTTCTTC,CASSYSMGTPRSYNEQFF
TRBJ2-2,.,TRBV5-1,TRBD2,TGCGCCAGCAGCTTATTGCTAGCGGGGAGCGCCGGGGAGCTGTTTTTT,CASSLLLAGSAGELFF